This TCR beta chain was identified during a study of cytomegalovirus exposure and HLA in healthy donors. Remarks on this clone: Antigen: not known.

General study points: A previous analysis found most TCR beta V segments productive roughly 90% or roughly 30% of the time. Presence/absence analyses rested on an assumption that sequencing depth was roughly uniform across donors. Researchers counted roughly 150 TCR beta chains as cytomegalovirus-associated. DRB1 had the most TCR associations and HLA-C the fewest, a later analysis found, with rates varying by HLA locus.

PCR amplification relied on 60 Vbeta primers (plus 13 Jbeta primers). Data came from immunoSEQ multiplex PCR; TCRdb stores just in-frame clones and leaves some out. Of more than 150,000 clones listed, 70% to 90% are singletons. J lost 7 bases, V lost 3 bases, and 7 bases had no gene match. Germline values: CDR1 MNHEY, CDR2 SMNVEV (reference sequence). The CDR3 extends over 15 amino acids. The origin of this receptor is a woman aged 18-35 years in good health and CMV-seronegative. Sequencing was performed on PBMCs. This rearrangement joins TRBV27 to TRBJ1-2, with 11 bases that match TRBD1. The CDR3 DNA reads as TGTGCCAGCAGTTTGGCGGGACAGGGGGATTGTGGCTACACCTTC. Protein product: CASSLAGQGDCGYTF.